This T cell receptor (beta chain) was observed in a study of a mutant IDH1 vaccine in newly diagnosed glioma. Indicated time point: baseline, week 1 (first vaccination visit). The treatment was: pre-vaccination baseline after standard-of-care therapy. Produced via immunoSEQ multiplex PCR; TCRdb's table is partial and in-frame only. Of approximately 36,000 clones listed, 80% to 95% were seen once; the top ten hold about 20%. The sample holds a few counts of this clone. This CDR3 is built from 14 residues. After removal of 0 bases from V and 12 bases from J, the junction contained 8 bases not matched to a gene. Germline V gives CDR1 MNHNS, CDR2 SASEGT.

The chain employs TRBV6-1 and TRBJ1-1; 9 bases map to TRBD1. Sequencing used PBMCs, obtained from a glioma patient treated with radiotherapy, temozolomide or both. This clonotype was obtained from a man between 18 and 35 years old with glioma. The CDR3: CASSEATGTGISFF. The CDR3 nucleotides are TGTGCCAGCAGTGAAGCAACCGGGACAGGGATTTCTTTCTTT.